The 18 T cell receptor beta chains given below trace back to one sample, sequenced in a study of response to subunit inactivated influenza vaccine. TCRdb re-called the RT-PCR reads through MiXCR, storing one row per CDR3 protein. The sample has over 800,000 distinct CDR3 sequences; 21% are singletons. The source material was PBMCs from blood, sampled about 5 days after vaccination. Receptors were obtained from a man aged 45-65 years who received an inactivated influenza vaccine.

This clonotype was picked up a small number of times. Written as DNA, the CDR3 is TGTGCCAGCAGTTACTCCCCAGAAGAAATGAACACTGAAGCTTTCTTT. Protein: CASSYSPEEMNTEAFF. This chain uses TRBV6-2 or TRBV6-3 with TRBJ1-1; no reliable D call. The V gene's germline CDR1 is MNHEY and CDR2 SVGEGT. Deletions cut 0 bases from V and 0 bases from J, with 11 bases between. This CDR3 contains 16 residues.

At least ten counts were recorded for this clonotype. This chain uses TRBV12-3 or TRBV12-4 with TRBJ2-7; D is possibly TRBD2 (7 bases). This CDR3 comprises 13 residues. The germline V and J ends were trimmed by 6 bases and 6 bases, with 15 bases remaining between them. In DNA form, the CDR3 reads TGTGCCAGCAGCTTGGGGGGGGCTGGCGAGCAGTACTTC. It encodes CASSLGGAGEQYF.

The sample holds a few counts of this clonotype. The V gene is TRBV20-1, the J gene TRBJ2-1; 11 nucleotides agree with TRBD2. This CDR3 has 15 amino acids. Germline trimming cut 1 base from V and 6 bases from J; bases unmatched to any gene: 5. Germline CDR1 and CDR2: DFQATT and SNEGSKA (reference sequence). In DNA form, the CDR3 reads TGCAGTGCTAGAGTCCTAGCGGGGGGTAGCAATGAGCAGTTCTTC. Amino acids: CSARVLAGGSNEQFF.

The chain carries TRBV14 and TRBJ1-1; no definite D call. The CDR3 spans 13 residues. The germline CDR1 and CDR2 sequences are SGHDN and FVKESK. Trimming took off 3 bases at V and 6 bases at J, with 11 bases between the two ends. The CDR3 DNA is TGTGCCAGCAGCCAGAGTGGGTACGCTGAAGCTTTCTTT. Translating gives CASSQSGYAEAFF.

This clonotype was seen more than once but under ten times. The V and J genes are TRBV10-3 and TRBJ2-3, with 8 bases fitting TRBD2. The length of the CDR3 is 14 residues. Germline assignment: CDR1 ENHRY and CDR2 SYGVKD. With 5 bases clipped from V and 2 bases from J, the junction kept 3 bases outside the gene matches. The CDR3: CAISPGGTTDTQYF. CDR3 sequence (DNA): TGTGCCATCAGTCCGGGGGGGACCACAGATACGCAGTATTTT.

The V call is TRBV20-1, the J call TRBJ1-5, with a weak D call TRBD1 (6 bases). Trimming shortened V by 6 bases and J by 0 bases, and 12 bases separated the two germline ends. CDR3 size: 14 residues. Per germline, CDR1 DFQATT and CDR2 SNEGSKA (reference sequence). The CDR3 reads CSATGQHSNQPQHF. The CDR3 nucleotides are TGCAGTGCCACCGGACAGCATAGCAATCAGCCCCAGCATTTT.

The V call is TRBV20-1, the J call TRBJ2-3; TRBD2 matches 10 bases. The V and J ends lost 6 bases and 9 bases, in that order; junction bases with no gene match: 6. This CDR3 has 12 residues. The germline V gene encodes CDR1 DFQATT and CDR2 SNEGSKA (reference sequence). CDR3 bases: TGCAGTGCACGAAGGGGACTAGCGACGCAGTATTTT. The encoded protein is CSARRGLATQYF.

This clonotype was found a few times. V usage is TRBV4-1 and J usage is TRBJ2-1; D is uncertain. CDR1 MGHRA and CDR2 YSYEKL come from the germline V gene. Trimming removed 4 bases at V and 0 bases at J, with 19 bases between. The CDR3 consists of 18 residues. The chain's CDR3 is CASSPRGRNNSSYNEQFF. Here the CDR3 DNA reads TGCGCCAGCAGCCCACGAGGAAGGAATAACAGCTCCTACAATGAGCAGTTCTTC.

This chain connects TRBV20-1 to TRBJ2-5; TRBD2 agrees at 12 bases. J gave up 5 bases and V 3 bases, and 10 bases lay outside the gene matches. The CDR3 has 16 amino acids. The germline V gene encodes CDR1 DFQATT and CDR2 SNEGSKA (reference sequence). This CDR3 reads CSARGPSGRARETQYF. The CDR3 bases are TGCAGTGCTAGGGGACCTAGCGGGAGGGCCCGGGAGACCCAGTACTTC.

This chain connects TRBV20-1 to TRBJ2-3; no definite D call. V lost 6 bases and J lost 1, with 14 bases in between. The CDR3 has 14 amino acids. Germline lookup yields CDR1 DFQATT and CDR2 SNEGSKA (reference sequence). The CDR3, as DNA: TGCAGTGCCACCCGGGCCGGGCGCACAGATACGCAGTATTTT. Its translation is CSATRAGRTDTQYF.

Many counts were recorded for this clonotype. The chain recombines TRBV6-2 or TRBV6-3 with TRBJ2-7, with 7 bases identical to TRBD2. The CDR3 sequence is 13 residues long. The germline gives CDR1 MNHEY, CDR2 SVGEGT. V shed 2 bases, J shed 4 bases, and the junction held 2 bases outside the gene matches. The CDR3 is CASSYAGVYEQYF. CDR3 nucleotide sequence: TGTGCCAGCAGTTACGCGGGAGTGTACGAGCAGTACTTC.

This clonotype showed up many times. The chain is built from TRBV29-1 and TRBJ1-2; D is possibly TRBD1 (5 bases). Germline V gene sequence: CDR1 SQVTM, CDR2 ANQGSEA. Trimming pared 7 bases from V and 8 bases from J, leaving 14 bases between. The CDR3 is 11 amino acids. CDR3 sequence reads: CSANTGRGYTF. The DNA for the CDR3 is TGCAGCGCCAATACAGGTCGGGGCTACACCTTC. Combining the CDR3 with reference TRBV29-1 and TRBJ1-2 gives the whole variable domain SAVISQKPSRDICQRGTSLTIQCQVDSQVTMMFWYRQQPGQSLTLIATANQGSEATYESGFVIDKFPISRPNLTFSTLTVSNMSPEDSSIYLCSANTGRGYTFGSGTRLTVV.

This chain connects TRBV7-6 to TRBJ2-3; D gene unclear. CDR3 size: 16 residues. V was trimmed by 1 base and J by 4 bases, leaving 15 bases between them. CDR1 and CDR2 from the germline V gene are SGHVS and FNYEAQ. The CDR3 bases are TGTGCCAGCAGCTTAGGGTCAGCCGGAGTACCAGATACGCAGTATTTT. The encoded protein is CASSLGSAGVPDTQYF.

The V and J genes are TRBV27 and TRBJ2-7, with 10 bases that match TRBD2. The CDR3 consists of 14 residues. The germline CDR1 and CDR2 sequences are MNHEY and SMNVEV (reference sequence). V shed 6 bases and J 2 bases; nucleotides not matched to a gene: 4. The CDR3 spells CASSFSGGTYEQYF. The CDR3 DNA is TGTGCCAGCAGCTTTAGCGGGGGGACCTACGAGCAGTACTTC.

The chain links TRBV28 to TRBJ2-7; D tentatively fits TRBD1 or TRBD2 (5 bases each). Germline V gives CDR1 MDHEN, CDR2 SYDVKM. The CDR3 sequence is 15 residues long. V was trimmed by 5 bases and J by 3 bases, leaving 17 bases between them. The CDR3 DNA reads as TGTGCCAGCAGTCACCGACGGGGACGGCGCTACGAGCAGTACTTC. Its protein is CASSHRRGRRYEQYF.

This clonotype was counted only a few times. V usage is TRBV7-9 and J usage is TRBJ1-5; no definite D call. V lost 5 bases to trimming and J lost 9 bases, with 11 bases between them. The CDR3 has 12 amino acids. Germline lookup yields CDR1 SEHNR and CDR2 FQNEAQ (reference sequence). The CDR3 loop is CASSGSSGPQHF. CDR3 DNA: TGTGCCAGCAGCGGCAGCAGTGGGCCCCAGCATTTT.

This clonotype was counted between two and nine times. The chain has TRBV28 and TRBJ2-1; 8 nucleotides align to TRBD2. J was trimmed by 8 bases and V by 2 bases; bases with no gene match: 5. CDR1 is MDHEN and CDR2 is SYDVKM in the germline V gene. The CDR3 sequence is 14 residues long. Here the CDR3 reads CASSLLGRAYEQFF. DNA for the CDR3: TGTGCCAGCAGTTTACTCGGGAGGGCCTATGAGCAGTTCTTC. The full variable domain, in which reference TRBV28 and TRBJ2-1 provide the parts outside the CDR3, is DVKVTQSSRYLVKRTGEKVFLECVQDMDHENMFWYRQDPGLGLRLIYFSYDVKMKEKGDIPEGYSVSREKKERFSLILESASTNQTSMYLCASSLLGRAYEQFFGPGTRLTVL.

This clonotype showed up just a few times. The V gene is TRBV28, the J gene TRBJ1-5; D is undetermined. Germline V gene sequence: CDR1 MDHEN, CDR2 SYDVKM. Trimming cost V 4 bases and J 6 bases, with 16 bases left between them. The CDR3 is 15 amino acids. The CDR3 nucleotides read TGTGCCAGCAGTTCCCATTCCACCGCGGCTCAGCCCCAGCATTTT. Translation: CASSSHSTAAQPQHF.